The 27 T cell receptor delta chains below were found in one sample sequenced in a study of delta chains in infants with herpesvirus infections. Reverse transcription of PBMC RNA used primers specific for the gamma and delta chains. TCRdb re-called the RT-PCR reads using CATT. The profile shows several thousand delta-chain clones, about 31% of them singletons. Source: peripheral blood, taken at time point 3 of longitudinal follow-up. Receptors originate from a human donor who was a Ugandan infant, either HIV-exposed or HIV-unexposed (not recorded which).

This clone is termed large. Other DNA sequences within the sample encode an identical CDR3. The chain joins TRDV1 to TRDJ1; the D gene is possibly TRDD3 (5 bases). V dropped 0 bases and J dropped 0 bases, with 29 bases sitting between them. This CDR3 spans 22 amino acids. Germline CDR1 is TSWWSYY and CDR2 is QGS. In DNA, the CDR3 is TGTGCTCTTGGGGAACTAGTTTGTCGGCTAAAAGGGGGCCACCCGTACACCGATAAACTCATCTTT. It is translated as CALGELVCRLKGGHPYTDKLIF.

This chain uses TRDV1 with TRDJ1; perhaps TRDD3 as D (5 bases). Trimming stripped 3 bases from V and 1 base from J, with 27 bases between. Germline loops: CDR1 TSWWSYY, CDR2 QGS. The CDR3 totals 20 residues. In DNA, the CDR3 is TGTGCTCTTGGGGAGGCCCCTGACCCGGGGGGCTTACTATTCACCGATAAACTCATCTTT. Amino acids: CALGEAPDPGGLLFTDKLIF.

The V gene is TRDV1, the J gene TRDJ1, with 10 bases matching TRDD3. The CDR3 extends over 21 amino acids. The V segment lost 5 bases and the J segment 0 bases; nucleotides outside the gene matches: 21. CDR1 TSWWSYY and CDR2 QGS come from the germline V gene. This chain's CDR3 is CALGPGLPASYWGMYTDKLIF. CDR3 nucleotide sequence: TGTGCTCTTGGGCCTGGCCTTCCTGCTTCATACTGGGGGATGTACACCGATAAACTCATCTTT.

As for this clone: This may be a read error: a much more frequent sequence differs by one nucleotide. This chain joins TRAV38-2/DV8 and TRDJ1; D not certain. V was pared by 2 bases and J by 7 bases, with 6 bases between. Looked up from germline, CDR1 is TSESDYY and CDR2 is QEAYKQQN. The CDR3 covers 11 residues. CDR3 loop: CAYRRGVKLIF. The CDR3 nucleotides are TGTGCTTATAGGAGAGGAGTTAAACTCATCTTT.

By sample fraction, this clone is medium-sized (0.01 to 0.1%). This sequence joins TRDV2 and TRDJ3; D possibly corresponds to TRDD3 (6 bases). V was cut by 2 bases and J by 1 base, with 14 bases left in between. The CDR3 covers 18 residues. Germline V gene sequence: CDR1 GEAIGNYY, CDR2 EKD. This CDR3 is CACDKVGISSWDTRQMFF. Written as DNA, the CDR3 is TGTGCCTGTGACAAAGTAGGGATATCTTCCTGGGACACCCGACAGATGTTTTTC.

The CDR3 region is CALGAPDGSSLNRSGGYITTDKLIF. The CDR3 nucleotides are TGTGCTCTTGGGGCGCCTGATGGGTCTTCCCTCAATAGGTCTGGGGGGTATATTACCACCGATAAACTCATCTTT. The gene calls are TRDV1 and TRDJ1, with TRDD3 identical over 7 bases. CDR1 is TSWWSYY and CDR2 is QGS in the germline V gene. Losses at the gene ends were 4 bases for V and 1 base for J; bases not matched to a gene: 36. The CDR3 totals 25 residues.

The genes are TRDV2 and TRDJ1; D unresolved. Germline V gene sequence: CDR1 GEAIGNYY, CDR2 EKD. V gave up 0 bases and J gave up 0 bases, with 16 bases separating them. The length of the CDR3 is 17 residues. The CDR3 coding sequence is TGTGCCTGTGACACCGGTGTGGCCCAAATGTACACCGATAAACTCATCTTT. Its protein product is CACDTGVAQMYTDKLIF.

Relative to its sample, this clone is large (0.1 to 1%). The same CDR3 arises from other DNA sequences in this sample as well. This rearrangement joins TRDV2 to TRDJ3; 11 bases agree with TRDD3. After removal of 0 bases from V and 0 bases from J, the junction contained 3 bases not matched to a gene. The CDR3 runs to 19 residues. CDR1 GEAIGNYY and CDR2 EKD come from the germline V gene. The CDR3 loop reads CACDTVLGDSSWDTRQMFF. The CDR3, as DNA: TGTGCCTGTGACACCGTACTGGGGGATAGCTCCTGGGACACCCGACAGATGTTTTTC.

This clone was seen just once. A much more abundant neighbour one base away suggests this may be a read error. J is TRDJ3 and V is TRDV2; TRDD3 matches at 13 bases. This CDR3 is 21 amino acids long. Germline loops: CDR1 GEAIGNYY, CDR2 EKD. As DNA, the CDR3 is TGTGCCTTTGACTCCGTACTGGGGGATACGGCCTCCTCCTGGGACACCCGACAGATGTTTTTC. Amino acid sequence: CAFDSVLGDTASSWDTRQMFF.

This clone was detected a few times. The chain is built from TRDV1 and TRDJ1; 9 bases map to TRDD3. The CDR3 length is 19 residues. V shed 2 bases and J 0 bases; nucleotides not matched to a gene: 13. Germline V gene data show CDR1 as TSWWSYY and CDR2 as QGS. The CDR3 loop is CALGENKTGGPRYTDKLIF. In DNA, the CDR3 is TGTGCTCTTGGGGAAAATAAAACTGGGGGACCCCGGTACACCGATAAACTCATCTTT.

This clone appeared a few times. The V gene is TRDV1, the J gene TRDJ1; 12 bases are a match to TRDD3. CDR3 length: 20 residues. Per germline, CDR1 TSWWSYY and CDR2 QGS. V was clipped by 0 bases and J by 7 bases; unmatched bases: 18. The CDR3 here is CALGELGPTGTGGYRGKLIF. For the CDR3, the DNA is TGTGCTCTTGGGGAACTAGGTCCCACGGGTACTGGGGGATACAGAGGTAAACTCATCTTT.

There are a few counts of this clone. The chain links TRDV1 to TRDJ1; D gene unclear. The germline gives CDR1 TSWWSYY, CDR2 QGS. V dropped 0 bases and J dropped 2 bases, with 25 bases sitting between them. CDR3 length: 20 residues. The CDR3 reads CALGELPLRRETVLTDKLIF. The CDR3 coding sequence is TGTGCTCTTGGGGAACTTCCCTTGCGGCGGGAGACCGTACTAACCGATAAACTCATCTTT.

The rearrangement joins TRDV1 to TRDJ1, with a weak D call TRDD3 (6 bases). The V gene lost 1 base and the J gene lost 1 base, with 13 bases spanning the gap. The V gene's germline CDR1 is TSWWSYY and CDR2 QGS. This CDR3 region has 16 residues. The DNA for the CDR3 is TGTGCTCTTGGGGAACCCCCTCTGGGGTGCACCGATAAACTCATCTTT. Amino acids: CALGEPPLGCTDKLIF.

A note on this clone: This may be a read error, as it is one base from a much larger clone. The chain employs TRDV2 and TRDJ1; the match to TRDD3 covers 10 bases. Germline CDR1 is GEAIGNYY and CDR2 is EKD. J lost 9 bases, V lost 3 bases, and 15 bases had no gene match. The CDR3 has 16 residues. DNA for the CDR3: TGTGCCTGTGACCCTGTGGGGGATACTTTGACAGCACAACTCATCTTT. Protein product: CACDPVGDTLTAQLIF.

This clone came up a few times. The chain uses TRDV1 and TRDJ1; D is uncertain. The CDR3 is made up of 20 amino acids. The V end lost 4 bases, the J end lost 0 bases, and 27 bases lay between the germline ends. The germline V gene encodes CDR1 TSWWSYY and CDR2 QGS. The CDR3 loop reads CALGVFPSLGVLMYTDKLIF. Written as DNA, the CDR3 is TGTGCTCTTGGGGTTTTCCCGTCCCTTGGTGTGTTGATGTACACCGATAAACTCATCTTT.

This clone is termed medium-sized. The V and J genes are TRDV2 and TRDJ2; TRDD3 matches at 11 bases. Per germline, CDR1 GEAIGNYY and CDR2 EKD. The CDR3 is made up of 17 amino acids. The J segment lost 4 bases and the V segment lost 1 base, leaving 7 bases of the junction unmatched. CDR3 DNA sequence: TGTGCCTGTGACACGGTGGGGGATACGCATAAGACAGCACAACTCTTCTTT. Protein product: CACDTVGDTHKTAQLFF.

This clone was observed a few times. The J gene is TRDJ3, the V gene TRDV2; possibly TRDD3 for D (5 bases). Per germline, CDR1 GEAIGNYY and CDR2 EKD. The CDR3 extends over 19 amino acids. The V and J ends lost 2 bases and 0 bases respectively, with 16 bases between them. This CDR3 is CACDKVLDSSSWDTRQMFF. In DNA form, the CDR3 reads TGTGCCTGTGACAAAGTACTGGATTCTAGCTCCTGGGACACCCGACAGATGTTTTTC.

V and J are TRDV1 and TRDJ1; D possibly matches TRDD2 or TRDD3 (5 bases each). The CDR3 spans 19 residues. Germline lookup yields CDR1 TSWWSYY and CDR2 QGS. Trimming removed 6 bases from V and 0 bases from J, with 26 bases in between. CDR3 DNA sequence: TGTGCTCTTGGCGGTAAAAACCCCTACAAGGGATTCTACACCGATAAACTCATCTTT. Translation gives CALGGKNPYKGFYTDKLIF.

The rearrangement joins TRDV2 to TRDJ3; D remains ambiguous. V lost 3 bases and J lost 0, with 14 bases in between. Per germline, CDR1 GEAIGNYY and CDR2 EKD. The CDR3 consists of 18 residues. CDR3 coding DNA: TGTGCCTGTGACGAGAGCTGGACTCACTCCTGGGACACCCGACAGATGTTTTTC. This codes for CACDESWTHSWDTRQMFF.

The chain couples TRAV23/DV6 to TRDJ1; 12 nucleotides align to TRDD3. Germline assignment: CDR1 NTAFDY and CDR2 IRPDVSE (reference sequence). The junction had 20 bases not matched to a gene; V was cut back by 2 bases and J by 3 bases. The CDR3 extends over 20 amino acids. The CDR3, as DNA: TGTGCAGCAAGTCGCCCCATCCGAACTACGTACTGGGGGATACCCGATAAACTCATCTTT. It is translated as CAASRPIRTTYWGIPDKLIF. The full variable domain, in which reference TRAV23/DV6 and TRDJ1 provide the parts outside the CDR3, is QQQVKQSPQSLIVQKGGISIINCAYENTAFDYFPWYQQFPGKGPALLIAIRPDVSEKKEGRFTISFNKSAKQFSLHIMDSQPGDSATYFCAASRPIRTTYWGIPDKLIFGKGTRVTVEP.

The sample holds one count of this clone. This chain links TRDV1 with TRDJ1; 9 positions agree with TRDD3. This CDR3 region has 22 residues. Germline CDR1 reads TSWWSYY; CDR2 reads QGS. Trimming removed 4 bases from V and 0 bases from J; junction bases left unmatched: 24. The CDR3 region is CALGVHSEPPAGGSPHTDKLIF. The CDR3 bases are TGTGCTCTTGGGGTCCATTCCGAACCTCCGGCTGGGGGATCCCCCCACACCGATAAACTCATCTTT.

The rearrangement joins TRDV1 to TRDJ1; 9 bases align to TRDD3. V lost 3 bases to trimming and J lost 4 bases; unmatched junction nucleotides: 21. Germline assignment: CDR1 TSWWSYY and CDR2 QGS. This CDR3 comprises 20 residues. The CDR3 loop is CALGDFPTSVFGDTNDKLIF. CDR3 coding DNA: TGTGCTCTTGGGGATTTTCCTACGTCCGTCTTCGGGGATACGAACGATAAACTCATCTTT.

There are a few counts of this clone. V usage is TRDV2 and J usage is TRDJ1; 8 positions agree with TRDD3. V trimming: 0 bases; J trimming: 0 bases; junction bases outside the gene matches: 2. Germline V gene data show CDR1 as GEAIGNYY and CDR2 as EKD. This CDR3 region has 15 residues. This chain's CDR3 is CACDTILGDTDKLIF. The CDR3 DNA reads TGTGCCTGTGACACCATACTGGGGGACACCGATAAACTCATCTTT.

This chain connects TRDV1 to TRDJ1; 13 nucleotides align to TRDD3. J gave up 2 bases and V 0 bases, and 18 bases lay outside the gene matches. In germline, CDR1 is TSWWSYY, CDR2 QGS. There are 22 residues in the CDR3. CDR3 bases: TGTGCTCTTGGGGAACTAGCTCCTACCGGTACTGGGGGATACGGTAATACCGATAAACTCATCTTT. Translated: CALGELAPTGTGGYGNTDKLIF.

This clone turned up a few times. The chain recombines TRDV3 with TRDJ1, with TRDD3 identical over 11 bases. The CDR3 is made up of 16 amino acids. V lost 0 bases and J lost 1; bases outside the gene matches: 7. Germline CDR1 TVYSNPD, CDR2 GDNSRS (reference sequence). The CDR3 coding sequence is TGTGCCTTTAGTGGGTTGGGGGATACGACCACCGATAAACTCATCTTT. It is translated as CAFSGLGDTTTDKLIF.

The genes are TRDV2 and TRDJ3; 7 bases match TRDD3. The CDR3 length is 19 residues. V was pared by 0 bases and J by 0 bases, with 7 bases of the junction left unmatched. Per the germline V gene, CDR1 is GEAIGNYY and CDR2 is EKD. The CDR3 region is CACDTGGIQPSWDTRQMFF. Here the CDR3 DNA reads TGTGCCTGTGACACCGGAGGGATACAACCCTCCTGGGACACCCGACAGATGTTTTTC.

This clone has only a few counts. V gene TRDV1 combines with J gene TRDJ1; no clear D gene. This CDR3 has 12 amino acids. Germline V gene sequence: CDR1 TSWWSYY, CDR2 QGS. The V gene lost 4 bases and the J gene lost 2 bases, with 5 bases spanning the gap. In DNA, the CDR3 is TGTGCTCTTGGGGCTTCAACCGATAAACTCATCTTT. Translated: CALGASTDKLIF.